This passage covers 27 T cell receptor beta chains from one sample sequenced in a study of T cells in Graves' hyperthyroidism and ophthalmopathy. The TCR beta CDR3 regions underwent amplification using RNA transcripts as the source. Initially, a first-round RT-PCR of the TCR CDR3 employed the HTBI primer set. TCRdb reprocessed the multiplex PCR reads with MiXCR, giving one entry per CDR3 protein. Among fewer than 300,000 distinct CDR3 sequences listed, less than 30% were seen once. Sequencing used blood. All receptors derive from a man aged 35-49 years with Graves' hyperthyroidism that later progressed to Graves' ophthalmopathy.

This clonotype was observed a single time. The chain uses TRBV12-3 or TRBV12-4 and TRBJ2-7; tentative D call: TRBD2 (7 bases). The ends were cut back, 7 bases at V and 3 bases at J, with 25 bases in the middle. The CDR3 extends over 17 amino acids. CDR3 sequence (DNA): TGTGCCAGCACCGGGGGGAAAGCGGGACAAGGATTCTACGAGCAGTACTTC. It specifies CASTGGKAGQGFYEQYF.

Turning to this clonotype: The junction departs from the called germline gene at one end, perhaps through a read error. The chain couples TRBV25-1 to TRBJ1-5; tentatively, D is TRBD1 (5 bases). Germline lookup yields CDR1 MGHDK and CDR2 SYGVNS. CDR3 size: 13 residues. The CDR3 region is CASSGQQNQPHHF. The CDR3 DNA reads TGTGCCAGCAGTGGACAGCAAAATCAGCCCCATCATTTT.

In its sample, this clonotype was seen many times. The chain combines TRBV10-3 with TRBJ1-2; D may be TRBD1 (5 bases). The germline V gene has CDR1 ENHRY and CDR2 SYGVKD. Trimming took 0 bases from V and 5 from J, leaving 10 bases between them. This CDR3 contains 14 residues. The CDR3 sequence is CAISESSGEYGYTF. CDR3 nucleotide sequence: TGTGCCATCAGTGAGTCGTCGGGGGAATATGGCTACACCTTC.

This clonotype came up many times. J is TRBJ2-7 and V is TRBV11-2; D possibly corresponds to TRBD2 (6 bases). Trimming took off 1 base at V and 3 bases at J, with 13 bases between the two ends. Germline values: CDR1 SGHAT, CDR2 FQNNGV. CDR3 length: 15 residues. The CDR3 is CASSLGGRFLYEQYF. The CDR3 DNA reads as TGTGCCAGCAGCTTAGGAGGGAGGTTTCTCTACGAGCAGTACTTC.

This clonotype was detected ten times or more. The rearrangement uses TRBV10-1 and TRBJ1-2; D is ambiguous. Germline lookup yields CDR1 WNHNN and CDR2 SYGVQD (reference sequence). Trimming cost V 3 bases and J 7 bases, with 15 bases left between them. CDR3 length equals 14 residues. CDR3 bases: TGCGCCAGCAGTGATTCTACAGACCTCTCTGGCTACACCTTC. It is translated as CASSDSTDLSGYTF.

This sequence joins TRBV12-5 and TRBJ2-6; D unclear. This CDR3 has 18 residues. V was clipped by 2 bases and J by 0 bases, with 14 bases between them. Germline values: CDR1 LGHNT, CDR2 FRNRAP. The CDR3 DNA reads as TGTGCTAGTGGTTTGTGGGCGACATCTAACTCTGGGGCCAACGTCCTGACTTTC. Encoded protein: CASGLWATSNSGANVLTF.

This clonotype came up many times. The genes are TRBV20-1 and TRBJ2-7; a possible D gene is TRBD1 (6 bases). The V gene lost 4 bases and the J gene lost 4 bases, with 14 bases spanning the gap. The CDR3 length is 13 residues. Germline V gene data show CDR1 as DFQATT and CDR2 as SNEGSKA (reference sequence). The CDR3 DNA reads as TGCAGTGCTACCCGCAGGGGTCGGTACGAGCAGTACTTC. Its translation is CSATRRGRYEQYF.

This chain uses TRBV6-1 with TRBJ1-2; 8 positions match TRBD1. The length of the CDR3 is 13 residues. The trim removed 7 bases at V and 4 bases at J, leaving 5 bases unmatched. The germline gives CDR1 MNHNS, CDR2 SASEGT. The CDR3 sequence: CASTPGQVYGYTF. CDR3 nucleotides: TGTGCCAGCACTCCGGGACAGGTCTATGGCTACACCTTC.

The table lists this clonotype with many counts. This sequence joins TRBV20-1 and TRBJ2-2, with D possibly being TRBD2 (5 bases). Trimming left V 6 bases short and J 4 bases short, with 15 bases between. Germline CDR1 is DFQATT and CDR2 is SNEGSKA (reference sequence). This CDR3 region has 14 residues. CDR3 protein: CSALAPSGTGELFF. The CDR3, as DNA: TGCAGTGCCTTAGCGCCCTCTGGCACCGGGGAGCTGTTTTTT.

This clonotype was detected many times. The chain carries TRBV27 and TRBJ2-5; 8 positions match TRBD1. The germline CDR1 and CDR2 sequences are MNHEY and SMNVEV (reference sequence). With V trimmed by 6 bases and J by 4 bases, 4 bases remained unmatched. This CDR3 comprises 13 residues. In nucleotides, the CDR3 is TGTGCCAGCAGGCAGGGGGCGTCAGAGACCCAGTACTTC. This gives the protein CASRQGASETQYF.

The chain joins TRBV28 to TRBJ2-3; 12 positions match TRBD2. Germline loops: CDR1 MDHEN, CDR2 SYDVKM. The CDR3 loop spans 19 amino acids. V gave up 6 bases and J gave up 1 base; unmatched junction bases: 14. This CDR3 is CASRLLAGGPLRGTDTQYF. The CDR3 DNA follows: TGTGCCAGCAGGCTCCTAGCGGGAGGGCCGCTGCGAGGCACAGATACGCAGTATTTT.

At least ten counts were recorded for this clonotype. The rearrangement joins TRBV5-1 to TRBJ2-5; 7 bases are a match to TRBD1. This CDR3 region has 17 residues. With 2 bases clipped from V and 2 bases from J, the junction kept 12 bases outside the gene matches. CDR1 and CDR2 from the germline V gene are SGHRS and YFSETQ. The DNA of the CDR3 is TGCGCCAGCAGCTTACAAGCGACAGGGCCCACACAAGAGACCCAGTACTTC. Amino acids: CASSLQATGPTQETQYF.

The V and J genes are TRBV9 and TRBJ2-6; 8 nucleotides line up with TRBD2. The V segment lost 0 bases and the J segment 3 bases; nucleotides outside the gene matches: 11. This CDR3 region has 19 residues. Germline V CDR1 and CDR2: SGDLS, YYNGEE. This CDR3 is CASSVGSGGPFRGANVLTF. In DNA form, the CDR3 reads TGTGCCAGCAGCGTAGGGTCGGGAGGGCCGTTTCGTGGGGCCAACGTCCTGACTTTC.

This clonotype was recorded many times. The chain combines TRBV4-1 with TRBJ2-5, with D perhaps TRBD1 or TRBD2 (6 bases each). CDR3 length: 17 residues. The germline V gene has CDR1 MGHRA and CDR2 YSYEKL. V lost 1 base and J lost 4, with 19 bases in between. In DNA, the CDR3 is TGCGCCAGCAGCCAAGTACTCTCCCGGGGGCTAGCAGAGACCCAGTACTTC. Its translation is CASSQVLSRGLAETQYF.

Only a few counts were recorded for this clonotype. The chain employs TRBV20-1 and TRBJ2-5; 9 bases are shared with TRBD1. The CDR3 has 15 residues. Germline V gives CDR1 DFQATT, CDR2 SNEGSKA (reference sequence). Trimming took 4 bases from V and 5 from J; bases not matched to a gene: 11. The DNA for the CDR3 is TGCAGTGCTATAAAGGACAGGGGAAGTCGGGAGACCCAGTACTTC. Its translation: CSAIKDRGSRETQYF.

The gene calls are TRBV25-1 and TRBJ1-5, with 9 bases identical to TRBD1. This CDR3 is 14 amino acids long. J lost 4 bases, V lost 8 bases, and 6 bases had no gene match. Germline CDR1 is MGHDK and CDR2 is SYGVNS. The CDR3 DNA sequence: TGTGCCAGCGAGGGGACAGGGAATAATCAGCCCCAGCATTTT. This translates into CASEGTGNNQPQHF. Drawing the rest from reference TRBV25-1 and TRBJ1-5, the complete variable domain is EADIYQTPRYLVIGTGKKITLECSQTMGHDKMYWYQQDPGMELHLIHYSYGVNSTEKGDLSSESTVSRIRTEHFPLTLESARPSHTSQYLCASEGTGNNQPQHFGDGTRLSIL.

This clonotype has a count of ten or more. This chain uses TRBV28 with TRBJ2-7; D unclear. Looked up from germline, CDR1 is MDHEN and CDR2 is SYDVKM. The CDR3 totals 14 residues. Trimming removed 6 bases from V and 0 bases from J, with 12 bases in between. Here the CDR3 reads CASRVYGPSYEQYF. The CDR3 bases are TGTGCCAGCAGGGTCTACGGTCCCTCCTACGAGCAGTACTTC.

This clonotype was found many times. The gene calls are TRBV5-6 and TRBJ1-5, with D maybe TRBD1 (5 bases). Germline V lookup: CDR1 SGHDT, CDR2 YYEEEE. Trimming removed 5 bases from V and 0 bases from J, with 21 bases in between. CDR3 length: 18 amino acids. The CDR3 DNA is TGTGCCAGCAGTTTCTGGGGGGTCAGGACGGATAGCAATCAGCCCCAGCATTTT. Translation: CASSFWGVRTDSNQPQHF.

The chain couples TRBV28 to TRBJ1-2; D ambiguous. This CDR3 is built from 11 residues. In germline, CDR1 is MDHEN, CDR2 SYDVKM. The V and J ends lost 1 base and 6 bases respectively, with 3 bases between them. The CDR3 here is CASSLSDGYTF. CDR3 coding DNA: TGTGCCAGCAGTTTATCTGATGGCTACACCTTC.

This clonotype appeared a few times. The rearrangement links TRBV12-3 or TRBV12-4 to TRBJ2-5, with no clear D. The V gene lost 5 bases and the J gene lost 2 bases, with 9 bases spanning the gap. The CDR3 contains 13 residues. The CDR3 DNA reads TGTGCCAGCAGTAAGGATCAACAAGAGACCCAGTACTTC. Translating it yields CASSKDQQETQYF.

This clonotype was detected a few times. The chain has TRBV27 and TRBJ2-7; D remains ambiguous. The germline V gene has CDR1 MNHEY and CDR2 SMNVEV (reference sequence). Deletions cut 8 bases from V and 4 bases from J, with 6 bases between. CDR3 length: 10 amino acids. As DNA, the CDR3 is TGTGCCAGCGGGTGGTACGAGCAGTACTTC. It encodes CASGWYEQYF.

The genes are TRBV7-9 and TRBJ2-5; 12 bases map to TRBD1. This CDR3 is built from 15 residues. J was trimmed by 5 bases and V by 3 bases; bases with no gene match: 4. CDR1 and CDR2 (germline): SEHNR, FQNEAQ (reference sequence). For the CDR3, the DNA is TGTGCCAGCAGCTTCGGGACAGGGGGCCCGGAGACCCAGTACTTC. This translates into CASSFGTGGPETQYF.

This clonotype showed up many times. This chain links TRBV6-2 or TRBV6-3 with TRBJ1-3, with a possible D match to TRBD1 (5 bases). V lost 2 bases to trimming and J lost 0 bases, with 17 bases between them. Germline-derived CDR1 and CDR2 are MNHEY and SVGEGT. The CDR3 runs 18 residues. CDR3 protein: CASSYQVMGDRSGNTIYF. CDR3 bases: TGTGCCAGCAGTTACCAGGTCATGGGGGATCGCTCTGGAAACACCATATATTTT.

This clonotype has only a few counts. The CDR3 nucleotides are TGTGCCAGCAGCCCCGGGGGGTCCGAGAACACTGAAGCTTTCTTT. Translating it yields CASSPGGSENTEAFF. This chain connects TRBV9 to TRBJ1-1, with a tentative D call TRBD1 (5 bases). Germline CDR1 SGDLS, CDR2 YYNGEE. The V end was cut by 4 bases, the J end by 1 base, with 14 bases between. The CDR3 is 15 amino acids. The full variable domain, rest sourced from reference TRBV9 and TRBJ1-1, is DSGVTQTPKHLITATGQRVTLRCSPRSGDLSVYWYQQSLDQGLQFLIQYYNGEERAKGNILERFSAQQFPDLHSELNLSSLELGDSALYFCASSPGGSENTEAFFGQGTRLTVV.

At least ten counts were recorded for this clonotype. The J gene is TRBJ1-1, the V gene TRBV12-3 or TRBV12-4, with D possibly TRBD1 on 6 matching bases. V was pared by 6 bases and J by 5 bases, with 16 bases between. The CDR3 is 14 residues long. The CDR3 nucleotides read TGTGCCAGCAGCTCCATTGGGGGCCGAACTGAAGCTTTCTTT. Its translation: CASSSIGGRTEAFF.

The CDR3 nucleotides read TGCAGTGCGAGACCGCGGGACAGACTCCGCTACGCTGAAGCTTTCTTT. It specifies CSARPRDRLRYAEAFF. This rearrangement joins TRBV20-1 to TRBJ1-1; 7 positions match TRBD1. The germline gives CDR1 DFQATT, CDR2 SNEGSKA (reference sequence). This CDR3 contains 16 residues. V was pared by 6 bases and J by 6 bases, with 19 bases of the junction left unmatched.

This clonotype showed up many times. This chain connects TRBV15 to TRBJ2-5, with a tentative D call TRBD1 (5 bases). V was pared by 1 base and J by 5 bases, with 11 bases between. In germline, CDR1 is LNHNV, CDR2 YYDKDF (reference sequence). This CDR3 region has 14 residues. The CDR3 sequence: CATSRVGVLETQYF. The CDR3 DNA reads TGTGCCACCAGCAGAGTAGGGGTATTGGAGACCCAGTACTTC.